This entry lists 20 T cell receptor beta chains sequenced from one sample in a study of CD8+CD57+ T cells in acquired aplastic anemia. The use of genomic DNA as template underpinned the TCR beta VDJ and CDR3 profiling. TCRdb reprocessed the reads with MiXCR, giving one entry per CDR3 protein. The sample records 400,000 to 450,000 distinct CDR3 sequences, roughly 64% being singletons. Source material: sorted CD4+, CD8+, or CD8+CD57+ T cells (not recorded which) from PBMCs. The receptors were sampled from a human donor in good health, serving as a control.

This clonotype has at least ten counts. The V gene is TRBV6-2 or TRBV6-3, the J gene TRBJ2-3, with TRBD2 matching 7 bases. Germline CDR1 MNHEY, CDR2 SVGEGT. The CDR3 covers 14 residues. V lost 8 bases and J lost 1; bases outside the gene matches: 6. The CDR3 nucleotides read TGTGCCAGCCACTCTGCGGGGGGCACAGATACGCAGTATTTT. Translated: CASHSAGGTDTQYF.

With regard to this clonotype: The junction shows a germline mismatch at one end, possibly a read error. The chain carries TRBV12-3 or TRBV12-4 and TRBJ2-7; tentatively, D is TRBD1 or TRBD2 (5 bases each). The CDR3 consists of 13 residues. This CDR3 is CASSHWGMTGQYF. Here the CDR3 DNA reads TGCGCCAGCAGCCACTGGGGGATGACGGGGCAGTACTTC.

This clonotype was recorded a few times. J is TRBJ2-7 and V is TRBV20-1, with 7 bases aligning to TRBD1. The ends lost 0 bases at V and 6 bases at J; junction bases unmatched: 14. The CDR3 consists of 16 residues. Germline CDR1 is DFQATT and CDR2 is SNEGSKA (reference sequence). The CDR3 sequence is CSARDPLTGLTLEQYF. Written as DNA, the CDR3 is TGCAGTGCTAGAGATCCGCTGACAGGGTTGACCCTCGAGCAGTACTTC.

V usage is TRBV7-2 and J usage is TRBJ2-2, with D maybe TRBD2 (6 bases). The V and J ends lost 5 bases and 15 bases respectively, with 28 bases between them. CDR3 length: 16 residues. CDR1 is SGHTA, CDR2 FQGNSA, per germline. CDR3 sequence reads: CASSRERGLAAVDVFF. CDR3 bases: TGTGCCAGCAGCCGTGAGAGGGGACTCGCGGCGGTGGATGTGTTTTTT.

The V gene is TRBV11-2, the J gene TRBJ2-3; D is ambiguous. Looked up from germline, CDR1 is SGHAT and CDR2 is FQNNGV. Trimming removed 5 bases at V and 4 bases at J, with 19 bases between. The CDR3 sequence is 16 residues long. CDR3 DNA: TGTGCCAGCAGCCAAGGCATCTCCCTAGTCGCAGATACGCAGTATTTT. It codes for CASSQGISLVADTQYF.

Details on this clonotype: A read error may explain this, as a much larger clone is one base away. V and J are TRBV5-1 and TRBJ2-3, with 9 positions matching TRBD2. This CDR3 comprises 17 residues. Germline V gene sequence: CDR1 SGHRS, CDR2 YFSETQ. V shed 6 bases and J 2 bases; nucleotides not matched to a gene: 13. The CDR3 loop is CASTRGGANLATDTQYF. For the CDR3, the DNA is TGCGCCAGCACCCGCGGGGGGGCCAATCTTGCCACAGATACGCAGTATTTT.

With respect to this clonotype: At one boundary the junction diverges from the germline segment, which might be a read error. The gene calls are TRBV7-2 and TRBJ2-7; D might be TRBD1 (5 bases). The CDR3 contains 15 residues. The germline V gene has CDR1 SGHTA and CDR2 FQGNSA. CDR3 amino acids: CASSLRDSNQPQHYF. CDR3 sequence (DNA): TGTGCCAGCAGTCTCAGGGATAGCAATCAGCCCCAGCATTACTTC.

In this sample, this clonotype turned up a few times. The DNA of the CDR3 is TGTGCCAGCAGGGGGGACAGGGGGTACAATGAGCAGTTCTTC. Translation gives CASRGDRGYNEQFF. The genes are TRBV9 and TRBJ2-1; 11 positions match TRBD1. V dropped 5 bases and J dropped 4; count of bases not matched to a gene: 2. Germline V gives CDR1 SGDLS, CDR2 YYNGEE. The CDR3 is 14 residues long.

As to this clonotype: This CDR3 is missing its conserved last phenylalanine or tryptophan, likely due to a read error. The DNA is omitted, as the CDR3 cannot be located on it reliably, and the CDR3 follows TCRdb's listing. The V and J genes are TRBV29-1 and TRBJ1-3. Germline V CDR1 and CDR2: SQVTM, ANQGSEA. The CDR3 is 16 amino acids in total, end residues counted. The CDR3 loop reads CSARNPGLDYGYTFGS.

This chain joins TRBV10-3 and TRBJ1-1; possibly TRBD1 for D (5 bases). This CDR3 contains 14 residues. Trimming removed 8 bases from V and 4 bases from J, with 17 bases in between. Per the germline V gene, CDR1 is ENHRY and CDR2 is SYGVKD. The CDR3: CAIGRQGFGTEAFF. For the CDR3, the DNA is TGTGCCATCGGACGGCAGGGTTTCGGCACTGAAGCTTTCTTT.

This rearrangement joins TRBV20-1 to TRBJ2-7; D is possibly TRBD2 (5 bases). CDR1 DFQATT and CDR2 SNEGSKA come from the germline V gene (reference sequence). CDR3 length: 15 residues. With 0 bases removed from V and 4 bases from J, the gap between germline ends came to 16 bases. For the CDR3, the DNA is TGCAGTGCTAGAGATGTGAGGGATACGCCATACGAGCAGTACTTC. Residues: CSARDVRDTPYEQYF.

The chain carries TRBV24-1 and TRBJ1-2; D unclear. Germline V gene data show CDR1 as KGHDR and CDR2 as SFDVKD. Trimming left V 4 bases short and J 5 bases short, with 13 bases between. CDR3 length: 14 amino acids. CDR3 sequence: CATSEGSRQYGYTF. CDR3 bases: TGTGCCACCAGTGAGGGCTCTCGGCAGTATGGCTACACCTTC.

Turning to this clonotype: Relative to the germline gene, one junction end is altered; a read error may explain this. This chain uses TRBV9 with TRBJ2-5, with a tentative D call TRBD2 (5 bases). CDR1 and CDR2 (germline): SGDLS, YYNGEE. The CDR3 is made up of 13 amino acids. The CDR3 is CASSLRTVTMSCF. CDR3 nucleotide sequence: TGTGCCAGCAGCCTACGGACTGTTACGATGAGCTGTTTC.

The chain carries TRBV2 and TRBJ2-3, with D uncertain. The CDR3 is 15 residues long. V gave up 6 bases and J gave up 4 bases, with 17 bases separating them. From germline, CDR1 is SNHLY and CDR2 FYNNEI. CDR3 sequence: CASSTKNNPADTQYF. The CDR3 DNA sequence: TGTGCCAGCAGCACAAAAAACAACCCAGCAGATACGCAGTATTTT.

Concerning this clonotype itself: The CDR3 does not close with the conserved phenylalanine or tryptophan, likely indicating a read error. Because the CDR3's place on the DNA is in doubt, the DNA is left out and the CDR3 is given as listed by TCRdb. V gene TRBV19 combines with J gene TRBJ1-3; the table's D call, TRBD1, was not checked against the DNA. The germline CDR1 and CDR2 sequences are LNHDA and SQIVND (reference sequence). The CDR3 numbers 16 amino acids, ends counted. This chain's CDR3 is CASSITGYTEAFFIQV.

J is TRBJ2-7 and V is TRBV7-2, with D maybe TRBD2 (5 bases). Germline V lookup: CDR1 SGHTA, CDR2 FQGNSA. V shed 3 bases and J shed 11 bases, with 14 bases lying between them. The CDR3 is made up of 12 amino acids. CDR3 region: CASSFIGYGEYF. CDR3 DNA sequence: TGTGCCAGCAGCTTCATCGGGTACGGGGAGTACTTC.

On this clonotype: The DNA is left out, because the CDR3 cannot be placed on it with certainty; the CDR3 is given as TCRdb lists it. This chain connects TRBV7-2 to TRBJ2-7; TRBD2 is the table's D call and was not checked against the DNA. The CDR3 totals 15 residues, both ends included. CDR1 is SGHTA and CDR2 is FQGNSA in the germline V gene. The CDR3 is CASSRQGDGQYFGYF.

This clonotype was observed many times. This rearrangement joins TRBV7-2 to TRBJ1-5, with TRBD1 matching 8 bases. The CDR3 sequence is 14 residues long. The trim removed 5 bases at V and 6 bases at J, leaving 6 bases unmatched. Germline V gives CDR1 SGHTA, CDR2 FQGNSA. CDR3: CASSKTGGLQPQHF. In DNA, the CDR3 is TGTGCCAGCAGCAAAACAGGGGGACTTCAGCCCCAGCATTTT.

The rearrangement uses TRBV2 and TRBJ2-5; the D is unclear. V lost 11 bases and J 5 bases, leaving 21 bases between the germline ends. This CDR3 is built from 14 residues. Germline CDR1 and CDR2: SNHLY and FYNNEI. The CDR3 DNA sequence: TGTGCCGGCTGCGAGGCAGCGAGGTTGGAGACCCAGTACTTC. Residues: CAGCEAARLETQYF.

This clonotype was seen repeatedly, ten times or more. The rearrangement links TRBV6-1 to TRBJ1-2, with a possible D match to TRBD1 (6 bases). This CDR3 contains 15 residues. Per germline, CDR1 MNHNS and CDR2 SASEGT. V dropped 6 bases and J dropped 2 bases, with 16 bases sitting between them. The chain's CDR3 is CASRIEGRGNYGYTF. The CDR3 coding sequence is TGTGCCAGCAGGATCGAAGGAAGGGGGAACTATGGCTACACCTTC.